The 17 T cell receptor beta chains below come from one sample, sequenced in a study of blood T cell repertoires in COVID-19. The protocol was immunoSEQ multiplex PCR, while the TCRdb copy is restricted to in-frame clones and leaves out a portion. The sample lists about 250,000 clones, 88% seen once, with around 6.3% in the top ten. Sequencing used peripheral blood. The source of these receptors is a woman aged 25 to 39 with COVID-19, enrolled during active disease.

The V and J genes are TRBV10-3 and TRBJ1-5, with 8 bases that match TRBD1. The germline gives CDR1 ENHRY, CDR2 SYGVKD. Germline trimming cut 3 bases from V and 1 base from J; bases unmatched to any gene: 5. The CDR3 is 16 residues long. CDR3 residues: CAISDPTGDSNQPQHF. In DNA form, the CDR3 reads TGTGCCATCAGTGACCCGACAGGGGACAGCAATCAGCCCCAGCATTTT.

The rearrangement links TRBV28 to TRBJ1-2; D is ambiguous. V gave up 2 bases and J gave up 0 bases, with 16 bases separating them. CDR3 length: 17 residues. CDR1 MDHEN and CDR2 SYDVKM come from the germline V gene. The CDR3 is CASSLRGRVGPNYGYTF. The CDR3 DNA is TGTGCCAGCAGTTTAAGAGGGAGGGTAGGGCCTAACTATGGCTACACCTTC.

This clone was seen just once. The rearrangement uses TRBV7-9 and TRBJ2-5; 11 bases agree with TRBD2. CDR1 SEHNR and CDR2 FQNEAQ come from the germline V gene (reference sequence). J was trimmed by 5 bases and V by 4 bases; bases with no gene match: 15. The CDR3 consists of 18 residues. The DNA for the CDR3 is TGTGCCAGCAGCTACAGAGGGGGGACTAGCGGAAGACGGGAGACCCAGTACTTC. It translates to CASSYRGGTSGRRETQYF.

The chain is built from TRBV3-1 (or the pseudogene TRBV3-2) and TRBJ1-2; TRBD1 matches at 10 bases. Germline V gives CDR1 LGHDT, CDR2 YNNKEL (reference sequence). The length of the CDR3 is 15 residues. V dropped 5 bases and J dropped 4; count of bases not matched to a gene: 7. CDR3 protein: CASSARDRGGYGYTF. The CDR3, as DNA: TGTGCCAGCAGCGCGCGGGACAGGGGCGGCTATGGCTACACCTTC.

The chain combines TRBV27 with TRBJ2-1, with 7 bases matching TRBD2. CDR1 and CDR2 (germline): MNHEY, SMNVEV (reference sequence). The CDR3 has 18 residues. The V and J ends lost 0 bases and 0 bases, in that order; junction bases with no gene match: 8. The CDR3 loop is CASSLSVRGLRSYNEQFF. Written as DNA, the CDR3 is TGTGCCAGCAGTTTATCGGTTCGGGGACTACGCTCCTACAATGAGCAGTTCTTC.

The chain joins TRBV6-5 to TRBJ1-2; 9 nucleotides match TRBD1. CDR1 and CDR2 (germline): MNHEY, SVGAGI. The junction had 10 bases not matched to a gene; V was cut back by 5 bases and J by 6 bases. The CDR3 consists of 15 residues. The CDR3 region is CASSIMGQGVDGYTF. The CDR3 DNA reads TGTGCCAGCAGTATAATGGGACAGGGTGTCGATGGCTACACCTTC.

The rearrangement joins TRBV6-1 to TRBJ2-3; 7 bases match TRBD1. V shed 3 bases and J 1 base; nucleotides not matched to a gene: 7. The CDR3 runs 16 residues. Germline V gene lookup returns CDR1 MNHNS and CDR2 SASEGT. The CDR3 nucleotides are TGTGCCAGCAGTGACCTGACAGGGTCAGGCACAGATACGCAGTATTTT. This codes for CASSDLTGSGTDTQYF.

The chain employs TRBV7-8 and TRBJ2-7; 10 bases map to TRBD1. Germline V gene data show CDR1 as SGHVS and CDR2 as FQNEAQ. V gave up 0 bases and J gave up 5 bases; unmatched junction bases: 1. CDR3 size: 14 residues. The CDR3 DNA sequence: TGTGCCAGCAGCTTAGCCGGGACAGGGGACGAGCAGTACGTC. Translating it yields CASSLAGTGDEQYV.

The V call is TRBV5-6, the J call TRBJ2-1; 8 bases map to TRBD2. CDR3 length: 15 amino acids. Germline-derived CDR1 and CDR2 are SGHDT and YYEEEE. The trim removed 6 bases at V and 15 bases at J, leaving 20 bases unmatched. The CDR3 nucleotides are TGTGCCAGCACCTGGGGCGGGGGGCTCTCGTATTCCGGGTTCTTC. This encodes CASTWGGGLSYSGFF.

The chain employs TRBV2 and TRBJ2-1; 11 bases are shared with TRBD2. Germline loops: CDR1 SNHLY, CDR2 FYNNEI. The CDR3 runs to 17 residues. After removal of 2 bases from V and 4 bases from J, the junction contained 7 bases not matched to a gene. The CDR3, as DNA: TGTGCCAGCAGTGAATCCCTGACTAGCGGGACTTACAATGAGCAGTTCTTC. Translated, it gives CASSESLTSGTYNEQFF.

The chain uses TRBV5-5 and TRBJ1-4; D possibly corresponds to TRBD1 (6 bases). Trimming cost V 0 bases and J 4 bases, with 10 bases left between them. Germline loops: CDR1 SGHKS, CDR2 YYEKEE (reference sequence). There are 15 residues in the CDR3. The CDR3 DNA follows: TGTGCCAGCAGCTTGGGTGGACAGCATAATGAAAAACTGTTTTTT. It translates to CASSLGGQHNEKLFF.

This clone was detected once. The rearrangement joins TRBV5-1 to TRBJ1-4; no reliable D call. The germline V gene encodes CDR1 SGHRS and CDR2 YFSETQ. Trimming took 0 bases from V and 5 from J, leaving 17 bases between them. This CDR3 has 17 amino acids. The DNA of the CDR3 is TGCGCCAGCAGCTTGGGACCCGGGATGGGTGAGAATGAAAAACTGTTTTTT. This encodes CASSLGPGMGENEKLFF. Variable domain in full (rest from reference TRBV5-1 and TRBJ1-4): KAGVTQTPRYLIKTRGQQVTLSCSPISGHRSVSWYQQTPGQGLQFLFEYFSETQRNKGNFPGRFSGRQFSNSRSEMNVSTLELGDSALYLCASSLGPGMGENEKLFFGSGTQLSVL.

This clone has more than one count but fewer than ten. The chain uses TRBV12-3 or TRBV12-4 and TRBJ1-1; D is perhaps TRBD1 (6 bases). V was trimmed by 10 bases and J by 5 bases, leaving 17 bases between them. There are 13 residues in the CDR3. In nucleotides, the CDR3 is TGTGCCACCCTGGGGGGGGCGGGTACTGAAGCTTTCTTT. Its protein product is CATLGGAGTEAFF.

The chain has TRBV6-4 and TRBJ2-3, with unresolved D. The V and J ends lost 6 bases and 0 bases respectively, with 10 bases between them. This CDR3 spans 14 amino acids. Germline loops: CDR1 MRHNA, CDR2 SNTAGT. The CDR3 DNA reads TGTGCCAGCAGGGCGGCCGCTAGCACAGATACGCAGTATTTT. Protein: CASRAAASTDTQYF.

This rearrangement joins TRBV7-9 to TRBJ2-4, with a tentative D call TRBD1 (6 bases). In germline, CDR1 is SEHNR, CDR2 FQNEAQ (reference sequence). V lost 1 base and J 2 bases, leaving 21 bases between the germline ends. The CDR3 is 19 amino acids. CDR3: CASSLGQPGTPGTKNIQYF. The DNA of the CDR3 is TGTGCCAGCAGCTTAGGTCAGCCCGGGACACCGGGGACCAAAAACATTCAGTACTTC.

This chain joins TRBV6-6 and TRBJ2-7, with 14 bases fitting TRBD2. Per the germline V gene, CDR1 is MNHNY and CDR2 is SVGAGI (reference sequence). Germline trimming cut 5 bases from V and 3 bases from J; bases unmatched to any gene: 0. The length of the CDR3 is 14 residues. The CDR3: CASSGTSGSYEQYV. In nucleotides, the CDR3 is TGTGCCAGCAGTGGGACTAGCGGGAGCTACGAGCAGTACGTC.

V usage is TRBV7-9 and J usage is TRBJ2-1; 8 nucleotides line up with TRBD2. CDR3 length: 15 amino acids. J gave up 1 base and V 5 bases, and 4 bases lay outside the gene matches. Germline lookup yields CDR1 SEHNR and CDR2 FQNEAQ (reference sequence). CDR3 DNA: TGTGCCAGCAGCAAACTAGCGGAATCCTACAATGAGCAGTTCTTC. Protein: CASSKLAESYNEQFF.